These 5 T cell receptor beta chains were sequenced from one sample in a study of shared clonotypes between healthy human individuals. TCRdb's table, derived via immunoSEQ multiplex PCR, lists solely in-frame clones and lacks some. The sample includes hundreds of thousands of clones, more than 70% of them seen just once. The sample was memory CD4+ T cells sorted from blood. The sample's subset: CD45RA-negative fraction. The receptors shown here come from a woman in her 30s in good health.

The V call is TRBV4-1, the J call TRBJ2-3, with 8 nucleotides matching TRBD2. Germline trimming cut 1 base from V and 0 bases from J; bases unmatched to any gene: 3. CDR1 and CDR2 from the germline V gene are MGHRA and YSYEKL. The CDR3 extends over 16 amino acids. The CDR3 nucleotides read TGCGCCAGCAGCCAAGGTCTAGCGGGCAGCACAGATACGCAGTATTTT. Its translation: CASSQGLAGSTDTQYF.

This clone was detected only once. The chain employs TRBV4-1 and TRBJ2-3, with TRBD1 identical over 11 bases. Germline trimming cut 3 bases from V and 4 bases from J; bases unmatched to any gene: 6. Germline V gives CDR1 MGHRA, CDR2 YSYEKL. The CDR3 runs 16 residues. CDR3 sequence: CASSQGQGVDADTQYF. CDR3 sequence (DNA): TGCGCCAGCAGCCAGGGACAGGGGGTTGACGCAGATACGCAGTATTTT.

CDR3 DNA: TGTGCCAGCAGCTCCGGTATAGCGACTGAGCAGTTCTTC. Translation: CASSSGIATEQFF. This chain connects TRBV7-8 to TRBJ2-1, with TRBD2 as a possible D gene (5 bases). V gave up 4 bases and J gave up 9 bases, with 13 bases separating them. Germline CDR1 and CDR2: SGHVS and FQNEAQ. The CDR3 is 13 amino acids.

This chain joins TRBV5-1 and TRBJ2-6; no reliable D call. Trimming stripped 1 base from V and 0 bases from J, with 8 bases between. The CDR3 totals 16 residues. Germline-derived CDR1 and CDR2 are SGHRS and YFSETQ. Written as DNA, the CDR3 is TGCGCCAGCAGCTTGACGACGACCTCTGGGGCCAACGTCCTGACTTTC. Translating it yields CASSLTTTSGANVLTF.

This clone came up a few times. The sample contains more than one DNA sequence encoding this CDR3. This chain uses TRBV11-2 with TRBJ2-7; perhaps TRBD1 as D (5 bases). V lost 2 bases, J lost 2 bases, and 13 bases lay in between. CDR3 size: 15 residues. The germline CDR1 and CDR2 sequences are SGHAT and FQNNGV. CDR3 sequence: CASSLSPQGPYEQYF. DNA of the CDR3: TGTGCCAGCAGCTTAAGTCCCCAGGGTCCCTACGAGCAGTACTTC.